The table lists the clone carrying this T cell receptor (beta chain) with many counts. Its antigen is undetermined. For TCR beta, libraries came from quantitative 5'-RACE with molecular barcodes. MiXCR was run by TCRdb on the 5' RACE reads, yielding one entry per CDR3 protein. Of about 360,000 distinct CDR3 sequences in the sample, 20% were seen once. This entry comes from a study of CD8 T cells in ankylosing spondylitis. The trim removed 0 bases at V and 5 bases at J, leaving 4 bases unmatched. Germline CDR1 reads MNHEY; CDR2 reads SVGEGT. The CDR3 sequence is 14 residues long. Findings and caveats of the study: Reports say disease-linked clones showed up significantly more in matched ankylosing spondylitis synovial fluid.

Sequencing was done on a sample of blood, either unsorted or a sorted T cell fraction (not recorded which). The V gene is TRBV6-2 or TRBV6-3, the J gene TRBJ2-7; TRBD2 aligns across 7 bases. This TCR came from a male donor with ankylosing spondylitis or in good health (not recorded which). CDR3 nucleotides: TGTGCCAGCAGTTACTCGATCGGACTAGACGAGCAGTACTTC. As protein: CASSYSIGLDEQYF.